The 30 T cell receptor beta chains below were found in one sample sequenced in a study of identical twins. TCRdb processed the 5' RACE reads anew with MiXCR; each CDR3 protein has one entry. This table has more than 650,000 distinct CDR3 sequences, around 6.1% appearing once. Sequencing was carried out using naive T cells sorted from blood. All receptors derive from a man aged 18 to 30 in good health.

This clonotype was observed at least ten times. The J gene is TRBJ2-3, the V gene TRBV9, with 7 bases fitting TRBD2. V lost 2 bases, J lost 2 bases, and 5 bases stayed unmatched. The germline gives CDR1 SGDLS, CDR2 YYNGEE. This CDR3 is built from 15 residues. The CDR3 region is CASSVLGGFTDTQYF. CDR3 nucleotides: TGTGCCAGCAGCGTTCTCGGGGGGTTCACAGATACGCAGTATTTT. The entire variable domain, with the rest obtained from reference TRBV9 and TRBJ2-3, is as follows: DSGVTQTPKHLITATGQRVTLRCSPRSGDLSVYWYQQSLDQGLQFLIQYYNGEERAKGNILERFSAQQFPDLHSELNLSSLELGDSALYFCASSVLGGFTDTQYFGPGTRLTVL.

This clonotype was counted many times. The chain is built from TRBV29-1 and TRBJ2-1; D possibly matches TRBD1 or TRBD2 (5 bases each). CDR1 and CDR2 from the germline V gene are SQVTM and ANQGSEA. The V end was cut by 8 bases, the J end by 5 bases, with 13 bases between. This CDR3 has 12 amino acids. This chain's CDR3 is CSPWDVNNEQFF. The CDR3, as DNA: TGCAGCCCTTGGGACGTAAACAATGAGCAGTTCTTC.

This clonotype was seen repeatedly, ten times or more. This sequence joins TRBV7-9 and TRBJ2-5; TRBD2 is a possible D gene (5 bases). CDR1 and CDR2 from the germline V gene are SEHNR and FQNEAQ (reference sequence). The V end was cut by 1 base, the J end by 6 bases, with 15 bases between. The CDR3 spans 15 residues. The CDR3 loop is CASSLGTRATQTQYF. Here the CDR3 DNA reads TGTGCCAGCAGCTTAGGGACTCGGGCGACCCAGACCCAGTACTTC. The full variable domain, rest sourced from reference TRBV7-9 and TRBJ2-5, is DTGVSQNPRHKITKRGQNVTFRCDPISEHNRLYWYRQTLGQGPEFLTYFQNEAQLEKSRLLSDRFSAERPKGSFSTLEIQRTEQGDSAMYLCASSLGTRATQTQYFGPGTRLLVL.

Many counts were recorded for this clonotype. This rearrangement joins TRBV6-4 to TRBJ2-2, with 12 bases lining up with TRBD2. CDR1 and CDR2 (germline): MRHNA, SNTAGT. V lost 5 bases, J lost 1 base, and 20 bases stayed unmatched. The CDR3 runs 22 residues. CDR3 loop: CASSPVGGPLAGGPGNTGELFF. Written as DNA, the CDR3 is TGTGCCAGCAGTCCAGTGGGCGGACCGCTAGCGGGAGGGCCTGGGAACACCGGGGAGCTGTTTTTT.

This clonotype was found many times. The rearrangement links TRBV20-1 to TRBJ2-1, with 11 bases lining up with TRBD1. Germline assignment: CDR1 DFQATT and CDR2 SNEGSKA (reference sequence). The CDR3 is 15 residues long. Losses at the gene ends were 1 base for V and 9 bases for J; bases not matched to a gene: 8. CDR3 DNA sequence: TGCAGTGCTAGAGGCGGACAGGGGGCCCCGCTTGAGCAGTTCTTC. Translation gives CSARGGQGAPLEQFF.

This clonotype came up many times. CDR3 nucleotide sequence: TGCGCCAGCAGCCGGTCTAACTATGGCTACACCTTC. Amino acids: CASSRSNYGYTF. This chain uses TRBV5-1 with TRBJ1-2; D unresolved. Germline V gene data show CDR1 as SGHRS and CDR2 as YFSETQ. Between the trimmed V and J ends, which lost 4 bases and 0 bases, there was a span of 4 bases. This CDR3 has 12 residues.

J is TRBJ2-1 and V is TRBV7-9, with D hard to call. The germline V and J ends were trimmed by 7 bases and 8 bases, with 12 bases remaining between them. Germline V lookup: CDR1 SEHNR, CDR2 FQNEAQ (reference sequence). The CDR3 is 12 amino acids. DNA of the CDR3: TGTGCCAGCACCCGGCGCCCCCATGAGCAGTTCTTC. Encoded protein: CASTRRPHEQFF.

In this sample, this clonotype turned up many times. The CDR3 DNA reads as TGTGCCAGCAGCGGGAGGGGTTTGGATTCACCCCTCCACTTT. Its protein product is CASSGRGLDSPLHF. The chain links TRBV9 to TRBJ1-6; tentatively, D is TRBD1 (5 bases). The CDR3 contains 14 residues. Germline CDR1 SGDLS, CDR2 YYNGEE. The V and J ends lost 3 bases and 8 bases respectively, with 12 bases between them.

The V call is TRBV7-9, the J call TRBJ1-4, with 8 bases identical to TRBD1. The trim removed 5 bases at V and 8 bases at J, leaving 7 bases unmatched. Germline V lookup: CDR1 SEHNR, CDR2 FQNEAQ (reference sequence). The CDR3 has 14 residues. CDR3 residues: CASSHGQGEEKLFF. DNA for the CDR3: TGTGCCAGCAGCCACGGACAGGGTGAGGAAAAACTGTTTTTT.

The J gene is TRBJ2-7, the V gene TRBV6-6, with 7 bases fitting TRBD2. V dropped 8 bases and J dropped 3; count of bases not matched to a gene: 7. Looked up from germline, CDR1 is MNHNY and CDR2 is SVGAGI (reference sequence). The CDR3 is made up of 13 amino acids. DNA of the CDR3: TGTGCCAGCGGGCGAGCTAGCGGCTACGAGCAGTACTTC. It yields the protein CASGRASGYEQYF.

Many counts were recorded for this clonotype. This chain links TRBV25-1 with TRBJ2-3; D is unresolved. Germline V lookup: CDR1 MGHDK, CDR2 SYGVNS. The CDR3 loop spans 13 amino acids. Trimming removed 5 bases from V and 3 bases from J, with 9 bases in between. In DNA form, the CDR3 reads TGTGCCAGCAGTCCTCCCCCAACAGATACGCAGTATTTT. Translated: CASSPPPTDTQYF.

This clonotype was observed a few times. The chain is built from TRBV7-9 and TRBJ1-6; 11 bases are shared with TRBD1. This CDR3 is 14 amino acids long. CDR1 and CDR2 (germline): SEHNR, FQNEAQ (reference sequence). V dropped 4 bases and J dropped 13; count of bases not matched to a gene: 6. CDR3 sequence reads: CASSSGQGGNPLHF. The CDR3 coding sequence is TGTGCCAGCAGCTCGGGACAGGGGGGAAATCCCCTCCACTTT. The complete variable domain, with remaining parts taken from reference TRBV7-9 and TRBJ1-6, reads DTGVSQNPRHKITKRGQNVTFRCDPISEHNRLYWYRQTLGQGPEFLTYFQNEAQLEKSRLLSDRFSAERPKGSFSTLEIQRTEQGDSAMYLCASSSGQGGNPLHFGNGTRLTVT.

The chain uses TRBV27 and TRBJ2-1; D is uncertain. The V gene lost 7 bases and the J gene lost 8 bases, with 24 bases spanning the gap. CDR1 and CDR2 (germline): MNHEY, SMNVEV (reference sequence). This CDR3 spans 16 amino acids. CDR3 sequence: CASKRYRRTPDDEQFF. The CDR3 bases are TGTGCCAGCAAGAGGTACAGACGGACCCCCGACGATGAGCAGTTCTTC.

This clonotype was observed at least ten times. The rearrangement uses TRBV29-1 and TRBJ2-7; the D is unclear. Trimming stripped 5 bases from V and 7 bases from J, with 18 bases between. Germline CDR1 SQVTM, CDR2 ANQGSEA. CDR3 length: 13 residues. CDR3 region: CSVLRSTPSEQYF. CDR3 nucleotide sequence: TGCAGCGTTCTAAGGTCAACACCTTCAGAGCAGTACTTC.

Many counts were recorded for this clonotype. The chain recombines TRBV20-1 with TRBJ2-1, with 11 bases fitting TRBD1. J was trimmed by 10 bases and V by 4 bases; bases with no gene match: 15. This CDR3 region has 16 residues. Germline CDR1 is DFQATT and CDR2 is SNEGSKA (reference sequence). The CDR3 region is CSAIPGQGGSDGEQFF. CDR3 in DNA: TGCAGTGCTATCCCGGGACAGGGGGGTAGTGATGGGGAGCAGTTCTTC.

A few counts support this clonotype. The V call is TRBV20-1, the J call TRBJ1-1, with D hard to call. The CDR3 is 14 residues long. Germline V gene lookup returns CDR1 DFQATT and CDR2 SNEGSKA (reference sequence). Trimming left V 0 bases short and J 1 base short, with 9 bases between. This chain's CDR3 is CSARDPRENTEAFF. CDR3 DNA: TGCAGTGCTAGAGATCCCAGAGAGAACACTGAAGCTTTCTTT.

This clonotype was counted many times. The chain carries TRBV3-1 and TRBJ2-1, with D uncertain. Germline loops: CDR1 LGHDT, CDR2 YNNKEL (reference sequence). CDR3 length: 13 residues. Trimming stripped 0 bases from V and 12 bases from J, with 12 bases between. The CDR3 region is CASSQEKGIGQFF. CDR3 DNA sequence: TGTGCCAGCAGCCAAGAAAAAGGCATCGGGCAGTTCTTC.

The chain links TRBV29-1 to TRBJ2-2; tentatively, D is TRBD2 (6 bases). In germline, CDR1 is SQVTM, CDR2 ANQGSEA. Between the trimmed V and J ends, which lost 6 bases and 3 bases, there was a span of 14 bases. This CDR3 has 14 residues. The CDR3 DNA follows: TGCAGCGTGAGACCCCCGGGGGACACCGGGGAGCTGTTTTTT. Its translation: CSVRPPGDTGELFF.

CDR3 nucleotide sequence: TGTGCCAGCGGGAAGGGAACTCGCGAGCAGTACTTC. This gives the protein CASGKGTREQYF. This chain links TRBV6-2 or TRBV6-3 with TRBJ2-7, with D unresolved. V shed 8 bases and J shed 6 bases, with 14 bases lying between them. Germline V gives CDR1 MNHEY, CDR2 SVGEGT. CDR3 size: 12 residues.

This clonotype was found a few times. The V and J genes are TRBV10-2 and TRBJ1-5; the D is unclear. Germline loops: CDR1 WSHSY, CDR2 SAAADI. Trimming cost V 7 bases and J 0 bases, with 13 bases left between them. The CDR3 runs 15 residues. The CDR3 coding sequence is TGCGCCAGCACCACCGACCGATTTAGCAATCAGCCCCAGCATTTT. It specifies CASTTDRFSNQPQHF.

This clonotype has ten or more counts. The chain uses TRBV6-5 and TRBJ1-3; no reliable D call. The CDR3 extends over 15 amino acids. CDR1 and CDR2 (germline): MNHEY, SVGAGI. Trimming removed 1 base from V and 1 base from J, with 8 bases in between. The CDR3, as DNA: TGTGCCAGCAGTTACTGGGAAGATTCTGGAAACACCATATATTTT. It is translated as CASSYWEDSGNTIYF.

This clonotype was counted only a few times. The CDR3 sequence: CASSYSPVAPEAFF. Here the CDR3 DNA reads TGTGCCAGCAGTTACTCGCCAGTTGCCCCTGAAGCTTTCTTT. The chain employs TRBV6-2 or TRBV6-3 and TRBJ1-1; D not certain. Germline CDR1 MNHEY, CDR2 SVGEGT. The germline V and J ends were trimmed by 0 bases and 6 bases, with 11 bases remaining between them. This CDR3 contains 14 residues.

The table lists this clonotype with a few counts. CDR3 residues: CSAREEGWGAGGPAGELFF. The CDR3 DNA is TGCAGTGCTAGAGAGGAGGGGTGGGGAGCGGGAGGGCCTGCCGGGGAGCTGTTTTTT. V gene TRBV20-1 combines with J gene TRBJ2-2; the match to TRBD2 covers 10 bases. After removal of 0 bases from V and 6 bases from J, the junction contained 16 bases not matched to a gene. The CDR3 loop spans 19 amino acids. Germline assignment: CDR1 DFQATT and CDR2 SNEGSKA (reference sequence).

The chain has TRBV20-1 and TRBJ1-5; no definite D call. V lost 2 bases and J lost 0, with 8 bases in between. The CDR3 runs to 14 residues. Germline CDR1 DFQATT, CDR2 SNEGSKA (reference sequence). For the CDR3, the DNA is TGCAGTGCTAGACTGGGGAATAGCAATCAGCCCCAGCATTTT. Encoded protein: CSARLGNSNQPQHF.

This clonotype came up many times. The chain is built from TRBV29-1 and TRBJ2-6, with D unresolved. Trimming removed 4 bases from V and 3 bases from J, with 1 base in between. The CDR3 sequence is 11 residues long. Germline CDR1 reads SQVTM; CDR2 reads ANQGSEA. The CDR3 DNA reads TGCAGCGTTGGTGGGGCCAACGTCCTGACTTTC. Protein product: CSVGGANVLTF. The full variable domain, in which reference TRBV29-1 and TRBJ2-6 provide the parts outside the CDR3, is SAVISQKPSRDICQRGTSLTIQCQVDSQVTMMFWYRQQPGQSLTLIATANQGSEATYESGFVIDKFPISRPNLTFSTLTVSNMSPEDSSIYLCSVGGANVLTFGAGSRLTVL.

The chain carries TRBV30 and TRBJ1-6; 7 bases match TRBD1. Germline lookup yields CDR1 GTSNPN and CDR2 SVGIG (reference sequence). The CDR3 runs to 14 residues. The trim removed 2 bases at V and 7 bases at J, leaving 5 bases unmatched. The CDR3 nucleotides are TGTGCCTGGAGTTTTGACAGGGTGAATTCACCCCTCCACTTT. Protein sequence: CAWSFDRVNSPLHF.

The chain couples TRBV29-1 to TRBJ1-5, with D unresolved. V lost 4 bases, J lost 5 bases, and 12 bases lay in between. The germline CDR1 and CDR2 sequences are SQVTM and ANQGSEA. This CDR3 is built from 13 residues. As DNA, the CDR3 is TGCAGCGTTGGGGGAGTGGGAGATCAGCCCCAGCATTTT. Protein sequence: CSVGGVGDQPQHF.

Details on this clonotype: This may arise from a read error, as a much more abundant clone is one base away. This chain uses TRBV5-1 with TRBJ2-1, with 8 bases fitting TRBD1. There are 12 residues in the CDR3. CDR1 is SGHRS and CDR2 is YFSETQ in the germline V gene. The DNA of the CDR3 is TGCGCCAGCAGGGCAGGGGGCCTTGAGCAGTTGTTC. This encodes CASRAGGLEQLF.

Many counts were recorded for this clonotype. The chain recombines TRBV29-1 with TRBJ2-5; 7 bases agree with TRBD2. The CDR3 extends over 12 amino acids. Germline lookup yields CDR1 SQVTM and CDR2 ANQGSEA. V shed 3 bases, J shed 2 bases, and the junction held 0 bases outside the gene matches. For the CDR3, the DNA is TGCAGCGTTGAGGGAGGGCAAGAGACCCAGTACTTC. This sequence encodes CSVEGGQETQYF.

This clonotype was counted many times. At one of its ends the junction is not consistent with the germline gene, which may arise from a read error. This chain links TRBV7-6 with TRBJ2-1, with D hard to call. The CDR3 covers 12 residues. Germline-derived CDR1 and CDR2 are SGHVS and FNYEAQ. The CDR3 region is CASSPIDNEQFF. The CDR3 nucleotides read TGTGCCAGCAGCCCAATAGACAACGAGCAGTTCTTC.